Each of the 15 T cell receptor beta chains below was sequenced from the same sample in a study of shared T cell receptors in the human thymus. Clones were read by immunoSEQ multiplex PCR, and TCRdb kept only the in-frame ones, dropping some. Here the sample spans some 700,000 clones, roughly 90% being singletons. This same sample was also part of a study on human thymus T cells.

The sequencing input was thymocytes. The receptors were gathered from a boy less than two years old with a congenital heart defect.

The genes are TRBV5-1 and TRBJ2-3; possible D gene TRBD1, 6 bases. Trimming removed 0 bases from V and 0 bases from J, with 8 bases in between. The germline gives CDR1 SGHRS, CDR2 YFSETQ. CDR3 length equals 15 residues. The CDR3 here is CASSLGQGSTDTQYF. CDR3 sequence (DNA): TGCGCCAGCAGCTTGGGGCAGGGGAGCACAGATACGCAGTATTTT.

The chain carries TRBV29-1 and TRBJ2-1; a possible D gene is TRBD1 (5 bases). The CDR3 extends over 16 amino acids. Germline V lookup: CDR1 SQVTM, CDR2 ANQGSEA. V lost 0 bases and J lost 1, with 13 bases in between. The DNA of the CDR3 is TGCAGCGTTGAAGATCGGAACAAGGGGTCCTACAATGAGCAGTTCTTC. Amino acid sequence: CSVEDRNKGSYNEQFF.

The sample holds one count of this clone. This rearrangement joins TRBV11-2 to TRBJ2-3; 7 bases agree with TRBD2. Trimming cost V 9 bases and J 2 bases; bases outside gene matches: 8. Per germline, CDR1 SGHAT and CDR2 FQNNGV. The CDR3 runs to 14 residues. Here the CDR3 reads CASRGEAFTDTQYF. CDR3 nucleotide sequence: TGTGCCAGTCGGGGGGAAGCATTCACAGATACGCAGTATTTT.

The rearrangement joins TRBV11-2 to TRBJ1-1, with 8 nucleotides matching TRBD1. The junction had 3 bases not matched to a gene; V was cut back by 1 base and J by 11 bases. The CDR3 totals 12 residues. The germline CDR1 and CDR2 sequences are SGHAT and FQNNGV. This chain's CDR3 is CASSLGTGNAFF. In DNA form, the CDR3 reads TGTGCCAGCAGCTTAGGGACAGGGAATGCTTTCTTT.

V and J are TRBV29-1 and TRBJ1-2; tentative D call: TRBD1 (5 bases). Trimming stripped 3 bases from V and 0 bases from J, with 8 bases between. CDR1 SQVTM and CDR2 ANQGSEA come from the germline V gene. The CDR3 length is 13 residues. The CDR3 sequence is CSVEGRANYGYTF. In DNA, the CDR3 is TGCAGCGTTGAGGGCAGGGCTAACTATGGCTACACCTTC.

The genes are TRBV4-2 and TRBJ2-1; D perhaps matches TRBD2 (5 bases). The V end lost 4 bases, the J end lost 4 bases, and 14 bases lay between the germline ends. The CDR3 is 15 amino acids. Germline loops: CDR1 LGHNA, CDR2 YNFKEQ. The CDR3 DNA reads as TGTGCCAGCAGCCGTTTTGGTCGGGAATACAATGAGCAGTTCTTC. This gives the protein CASSRFGREYNEQFF.

V and J are TRBV29-1 and TRBJ2-7, with TRBD2 identical over 7 bases. Looked up from germline, CDR1 is SQVTM and CDR2 is ANQGSEA. This CDR3 has 14 residues. Unmatched junction bases numbered 9, after V lost 4 bases and J lost 3 bases. CDR3 residues: CSVGDVPSGYEQYF. CDR3 in DNA: TGCAGCGTTGGGGACGTGCCTAGCGGCTACGAGCAGTACTTC.

The gene calls are TRBV27 and TRBJ2-1; 7 nucleotides match TRBD2. CDR1 and CDR2 from the germline V gene are MNHEY and SMNVEV (reference sequence). V trimming: 2 bases; J trimming: 9 bases; junction bases outside the gene matches: 4. The length of the CDR3 is 13 residues. The CDR3 bases are TGTGCCAGCAGTTTAGGGACTACGGGTGAGCAGTTCTTC. Translated: CASSLGTTGEQFF.

This chain links TRBV5-4 with TRBJ1-4; D uncertain. Germline loops: CDR1 SGHNT, CDR2 YYREEE (reference sequence). The CDR3 runs 15 residues. V lost 4 bases and J lost 7, with 17 bases in between. CDR3 DNA: TGTGCCAGCAGCCCCAGGATTGGATCGGTTGAAAAACTGTTTTTT. This sequence encodes CASSPRIGSVEKLFF.

V gene TRBV11-2 combines with J gene TRBJ2-7; possible D gene TRBD1, 5 bases. V lost 2 bases and J 4 bases, leaving 9 bases between the germline ends. Germline CDR1 is SGHAT and CDR2 is FQNNGV. CDR3 length: 13 amino acids. The CDR3 DNA is TGTGCCAGCAGCTTAAACAGGCTTTACGAGCAGTACTTC. Protein: CASSLNRLYEQYF.

This chain links TRBV19 with TRBJ1-1; no reliable D call. This CDR3 has 16 residues. The germline V and J ends were trimmed by 6 bases and 1 base, with 18 bases remaining between them. Germline-derived CDR1 and CDR2 are LNHDA and SQIVND (reference sequence). The CDR3 loop reads CASRKDQIGGNTEAFF. The CDR3 nucleotides read TGTGCCAGTAGAAAAGACCAGATCGGAGGGAACACTGAAGCTTTCTTT. Together with reference TRBV19 and TRBJ1-1, the CDR3 gives the full variable domain: DGGITQSPKYLFRKEGQNVTLSCEQNLNHDAMYWYRQDPGQGLRLIYYSQIVNDFQKGDIAEGYSVSREKKESFPLTVTSAQKNPTAFYLCASRKDQIGGNTEAFFGQGTRLTVV.

The chain combines TRBV4-3 with TRBJ1-2; maybe TRBD1 (5 bases). There are 15 residues in the CDR3. In germline, CDR1 is LGHNA, CDR2 YSLEER. V lost 0 bases and J lost 3, with 11 bases in between. In nucleotides, the CDR3 is TGCGCCAGCAGCCAAGATGCGGGGGATCACTATGGCTACACCTTC. It is translated as CASSQDAGDHYGYTF.

This chain joins TRBV7-8 and TRBJ2-3; D gene uncertain. V was cut by 6 bases and J by 0 bases, with 10 bases left in between. Germline CDR1 SGHVS, CDR2 FQNEAQ. The CDR3 loop spans 14 amino acids. The CDR3 coding sequence is TGTGCCAGCAGTCACAGAAATAGCACAGATACGCAGTATTTT. This encodes CASSHRNSTDTQYF.

This sequence joins TRBV25-1 and TRBJ1-4, with 9 bases fitting TRBD1. Germline assignment: CDR1 MGHDK and CDR2 SYGVNS. Trimming cost V 4 bases and J 0 bases; bases outside gene matches: 6. This CDR3 spans 17 amino acids. The CDR3 loop reads CASSVTGGAATNEKLFF. The CDR3 nucleotides are TGTGCCAGCAGTGTTACAGGGGGCGCGGCAACTAATGAAAAACTGTTTTTT.

V is TRBV6-5 and J is TRBJ2-2, with 8 bases lining up with TRBD2. This CDR3 is built from 16 residues. Per germline, CDR1 MNHEY and CDR2 SVGAGI. V lost 4 bases, J lost 4 bases, and 8 bases stayed unmatched. The CDR3 DNA reads as TGTGCCAGCAGTTCTAAGCGGGAGCGAACCACCGGGGAGCTGTTTTTT. This gives the protein CASSSKRERTTGELFF.